This T cell receptor (beta chain) comes out of a study of identical twins. TCRdb processed the 5' RACE reads anew with MiXCR; each CDR3 protein has one entry. The table lists 350,000 to 450,000 distinct CDR3 sequences, around a sixth of them singletons. CDR3 length: 15 amino acids. V lost 0 bases to trimming and J lost 3 bases, with 11 bases between them. As concerns this clonotype: The conserved phenylalanine or tryptophan normally closing the CDR3 is absent here, so this likely arose from a read error.

Sequencing was performed on naive T cells sorted from blood. The chain employs TRBV12-3 or TRBV12-4 and TRBJ2-5; possible D gene TRBD1, 6 bases. This clonotype was obtained from a middle-aged man in good health. The CDR3 region has the DNA TGTGCCAGCAGTTTAGCCTGGACAGAGGAAGAGACCCAGTACCTC. As protein: CASSLAWTEEETQYL.